Listed below are T cell receptor beta chains from one sample, sequenced in a study of shared clonotypes between healthy human individuals. Here immunoSEQ multiplex PCR was the method, and the copy in TCRdb shows in-frame clones only, minus some. This sample has approximately 500,000 clones; about 96% occur once, and the top ten carry about 0.064%. Specimen: naive CD4+ T cells sorted from blood. Receptors were obtained from a woman between 25 and 40 years old in good health. Each CDR3 is given with its conserved first and last residue. Fields, in order: CDR3 length, clone size, J gene, V gene, D gene, CDR3 protein, CDR3 DNA. D genes are given only for firm matches. Clone sizes are given selectively: once, few, many, or a class where the clone is expanded.

>16|NA|TRBJ2-2|TRBV27|NA
CASSYSGRVNTGELFF
TGTGCCAGCAGTTATTCCGGACGGGTCAACACCGGGGAGCTGTTTTTT
>16|once|TRBJ2-1|TRBV5-1|TRBD1
CASSLVGTGRFNEQFF
TGCGCCAGCAGCTTGGTAGGGACAGGGAGGTTTAATGAGCAGTTCTTC
>15|NA|TRBJ2-2|TRBV5-1|TRBD2
CASSGLAGAIGELFF
TGCGCCAGCAGCGGTCTAGCGGGAGCGATCGGGGAGCTGTTTTTT
>18|NA|TRBJ2-7|TRBV4-2|TRBD2
CASSQERGLAGGFYEQYF
TGTGCCAGCAGCCAAGAAAGGGGACTAGCGGGAGGGTTCTACGAGCAGTACTTC
>14|NA|TRBJ2-3|TRBV7-3|NA
CASSLNGATDTQYF
TGTGCCAGCAGCTTAAACGGGGCTACAGATACGCAGTATTTT
>14|few|TRBJ1-4|TRBV5-6|TRBD1
CASSFDRGLEKLFF
TGTGCCAGCAGCTTCGACAGGGGGCTTGAAAAACTGTTTTTT
>15|NA|TRBJ1-4|TRBV28|NA
CASSSPRKRSEKLFF
TGTGCCAGCAGCTCCCCGCGGAAACGTAGTGAAAAACTGTTTTTT
>14|NA|TRBJ2-7|TRBV2|TRBD1
CASTGQGAPYEQYF
TGTGCCAGCACCGGACAGGGGGCCCCCTACGAGCAGTACTTC
>16|NA|TRBJ2-3|TRBV7-8|TRBD2
CASSLFAGDNTDTQYF
TGTGCCAGCAGCTTGTTTGCGGGAGACAACACAGATACGCAGTATTTT
>14|NA|TRBJ2-5|TRBV30|TRBD2
CAWTLAGRDGTQYF
TGTGCCTGGACGCTAGCGGGACGTGATGGGACCCAGTACTTC
>18|NA|TRBJ2-1|TRBV9|TRBD2
CASSVAFGVAGLNNEQFF
TGTGCCAGCAGCGTAGCATTCGGAGTAGCGGGCCTAAACAATGAGCAGTTCTTC
>14|NA|TRBJ2-7|TRBV30|TRBD2
CAWSEGLALYEQYF
TGTGCCTGGAGTGAGGGACTAGCTCTCTACGAGCAGTACTTC
>15|NA|TRBJ2-7|TRBV6-1|TRBD2
CASSDGAGVIYEQYF
TGTGCCAGCAGTGATGGGGCGGGAGTTATATACGAGCAGTACTTC
>15|NA|TRBJ1-1|TRBV6-5|NA
CASSSTGTKNTEAFF
TGTGCCAGCAGCTCTACCGGGACAAAGAACACTGAAGCTTTCTTT
>14|NA|TRBJ1-4|TRBV4-1|NA
CASSQEQRNEKLFF
TGCGCCAGCAGCCAAGAACAGAGAAATGAAAAACTGTTTTTT
>15|NA|TRBJ2-3|TRBV12-2|NA
CASRPGVRLTDTQYF
TGTGCAAGTCGCCCTGGGGTGCGCCTCACAGATACGCAGTATTTT
>13|NA|TRBJ2-4|TRBV15|TRBD2
CATQTSGINIQYF
TGTGCCACCCAGACTAGCGGGATAAACATTCAGTACTTC
>15|NA|TRBJ2-1|TRBV19|NA
CASSIGVGSYNEQFF
TGTGCCAGTAGTATAGGGGTGGGCTCCTACAATGAGCAGTTCTTC
>15|NA|TRBJ1-5|TRBV4-1|TRBD1
CASSDGQGIYQPQHF
TGCGCCAGCAGCGACGGACAGGGGATCTATCAGCCCCAGCATTTT
>15|NA|TRBJ2-7|TRBV5-4|TRBD2
CASSEGLAERYEQYF
TGTGCCAGCAGCGAGGGACTAGCGGAGCGCTACGAGCAGTACTTC
>15|NA|TRBJ1-5|TRBV6-5|NA
CAISAQVGVGQPQHF
TGTGCCATCAGTGCTCAGGTCGGGGTAGGCCAGCCCCAGCATTTT
>13|NA|TRBJ2-7|TRBV28|TRBD1
CAIATGSGYEQYF
TGTGCCATCGCGACAGGGAGCGGTTACGAGCAGTACTTC
>12|NA|TRBJ2-4|TRBV28|NA
CASSSQGHIQYF
TGTGCCAGCAGTTCTCAGGGCCACATTCAGTACTTC
>11|few|TRBJ2-7|TRBV20-1|NA
CSARDLYEQYF
TGCAGTGCTAGAGATCTGTACGAGCAGTACTTC
>12|few|TRBJ2-7|TRBV5-5|TRBD1
CASSLGNRGFYF
TGTGCCAGCAGCTTGGGGAACAGGGGATTCTACTTC
>16|NA|TRBJ2-1|TRBV10-2|TRBD2
CASGDQRGLGYKEQFF
TGCGCCAGCGGGGACCAGCGGGGGCTAGGATATAAGGAGCAGTTCTTC
>15|NA|TRBJ2-4|TRBV28|NA
CASSRSRTVKNIQYF
TGTGCCAGCAGTCGATCCCGGACAGTGAAAAACATTCAGTACTTC
>11|NA|TRBJ2-1|TRBV5-6|NA
CASSSNHEQFF
TGTGCCAGCAGCTCGAACCATGAGCAGTTCTTC
>14|NA|TRBJ2-2|TRBV11-1|NA
CASSLGPDTGELFF
TGTGCCAGCAGCCTGGGACCGGACACCGGGGAGCTGTTTTTT
>18|NA|TRBJ2-4|TRBV4-1|TRBD2
CASSGTPGLAGPRNIQYF
TGCGCCAGCAGTGGGACTCCGGGACTAGCGGGGCCCCGAAACATTCAGTACTTC
>13|NA|TRBJ2-3|TRBV6-6|NA
CASRTRLTDTQYF
TGTGCCAGCAGGACTCGCCTCACAGATACGCAGTATTTT
>16|NA|TRBJ2-2|TRBV6-5|NA
CASSYRQGQFGGELFF
TGTGCCAGCAGTTACCGACAAGGACAATTCGGCGGGGAGCTGTTTTTT
>14|NA|TRBJ2-5|TRBV30|NA
CAWSVRTGRETQYF
TGTGCCTGGAGTGTACGTACAGGGCGTGAGACCCAGTACTTC